This TCR beta chain was recorded in a study of T cell responses to AZD1222 COVID-19 vaccine. Sequenced by immunoSEQ multiplex PCR; TCRdb stores in-frame clones only, minus some. Among around 100,000 clones listed, roughly nine tenths were seen once. General study points: Repertoires were sampled only after the peak T cell response. Epitopes outside B.1.351 and B.1.1.7 mutated regions reportedly drew nearly half of spike TCRs. Spike as a whole was targeted by vaccine-associated CD4 TCRs, dominant at 160-218 and 743-854. Clonal diversity may have been underestimated in mostly white British donors.

Only one count was recorded for this clone. As yet, its antigen is unknown. Germline V gives CDR1 LGHNA, CDR2 YSLEER. CDR3 length: 15 amino acids. The ends were cut back, 1 base at V and 4 bases at J, with 13 bases in the middle. This TCR came from an adult in good health. This sequence joins TRBV4-3 and TRBJ2-5; D assignment may be TRBD1 or TRBD2 (7 bases each). This material consisted of peripheral blood, taken on day 0 of AZD1222 vaccination. CDR3 in amino acids: CASSQVGGGRETQYF. The CDR3 nucleotides are TGCGCCAGCAGCCAAGTGGGAGGGGGCCGAGAGACCCAGTACTTC.